Below, 23 T cell receptor beta chains from the same sample are listed, as sequenced in a study of blood T cell repertoires in COVID-19. Measured with immunoSEQ multiplex PCR; TCRdb has only the in-frame clones, and not every one. The profile shows over 45,000 clones, around four fifths of them singletons. The sample taken for sequencing was peripheral blood. These receptors all come from a woman between 50 and 59 years old with active or convalescent COVID-19.

This chain joins TRBV10-1 and TRBJ2-1; D is perhaps TRBD2 (6 bases). This CDR3 contains 16 residues. The germline V gene encodes CDR1 WNHNN and CDR2 SYGVQD (reference sequence). Trimming removed 4 bases from V and 1 base from J, with 14 bases in between. As DNA, the CDR3 is TGCGCCAGCAGTGTGAGTACGGGAGTGTCCTACAATGAGCAGTTCTTC. Its translation is CASSVSTGVSYNEQFF.

The chain has TRBV29-1 and TRBJ1-2; D gene ambiguous. Germline lookup yields CDR1 SQVTM and CDR2 ANQGSEA. V was cut by 3 bases and J by 6 bases, with 11 bases left in between. The CDR3 sequence is 12 residues long. The CDR3 DNA follows: TGCAGCGTTGATCGCCAGCGCCATGGCTACACCTTC. It specifies CSVDRQRHGYTF.

J is TRBJ2-1 and V is TRBV3-1 (or the pseudogene TRBV3-2); 10 positions match TRBD2. Germline V gene sequence: CDR1 LGHDT, CDR2 YNNKEL (reference sequence). With V trimmed by 5 bases and J by 3 bases, 1 base remained unmatched. The CDR3 runs 14 residues. CDR3: CASSTSGNYNEQFF. CDR3 nucleotide sequence: TGTGCCAGCAGCACTAGCGGGAACTACAATGAGCAGTTCTTC.

The chain recombines TRBV28 with TRBJ2-3; 11 bases are shared with TRBD2. V was pared by 7 bases and J by 1 base, with 19 bases of the junction left unmatched. The CDR3 extends over 20 amino acids. Germline V lookup: CDR1 MDHEN, CDR2 SYDVKM. The CDR3 protein is CASTPDRLTSGTSRTDTQYF. As DNA, the CDR3 is TGTGCCAGCACCCCGGACAGGTTGACTAGCGGGACCTCCCGCACAGATACGCAGTATTTT.

The chain joins TRBV5-1 to TRBJ1-3, with no clear D. Germline V gene data show CDR1 as SGHRS and CDR2 as YFSETQ. V was trimmed by 4 bases and J by 0 bases, leaving 11 bases between them. This CDR3 has 15 residues. The CDR3 is CASSPTSGSGNTIYF. In nucleotides, the CDR3 is TGCGCCAGCAGCCCTACATCGGGCTCTGGAAACACCATATATTTT.

The chain links TRBV5-1 to TRBJ2-1; the match to TRBD2 covers 9 bases. The length of the CDR3 is 16 residues. Per germline, CDR1 SGHRS and CDR2 YFSETQ. V lost 3 bases and J lost 0; bases outside the gene matches: 4. The CDR3 loop is CASSYFSGSSYNEQFF. CDR3 in DNA: TGCGCCAGCAGCTACTTTAGCGGGAGCTCCTACAATGAGCAGTTCTTC.

The CDR3 DNA follows: TGTGCCACCGCCTCCTGGAGGGAAAGGGACAATCAGCCCCAGCATTTT. As protein: CATASWRERDNQPQHF. The chain combines TRBV19 with TRBJ1-5, with D unresolved. The CDR3 contains 16 residues. The V and J ends lost 10 bases and 3 bases respectively, with 22 bases between them. From germline, CDR1 is LNHDA and CDR2 SQIVND (reference sequence).

This chain connects TRBV27 to TRBJ1-6; perhaps TRBD1 as D (5 bases). Germline V gives CDR1 MNHEY, CDR2 SMNVEV (reference sequence). This CDR3 is built from 15 residues. Trimming removed 6 bases from V and 8 bases from J, with 17 bases in between. CDR3 loop: CASRPPRVLDSPLHF. The DNA of the CDR3 is TGTGCCAGCAGGCCCCCCAGGGTATTAGATTCACCCCTCCACTTT.

This clone is a singleton in its sample. This sequence joins TRBV29-1 and TRBJ2-3, with 7 positions matching TRBD2. The CDR3 spans 16 residues. The V gene's germline CDR1 is SQVTM and CDR2 ANQGSEA. The V segment lost 0 bases and the J segment 2 bases; nucleotides outside the gene matches: 8. CDR3 in DNA: TGCAGCGTTGAAGATAGTAGCGGGTCTTACACAGATACGCAGTATTTT. Residues: CSVEDSSGSYTDTQYF.

The J gene is TRBJ2-3, the V gene TRBV7-2; 7 bases match TRBD1. Germline loops: CDR1 SGHTA, CDR2 FQGNSA. This CDR3 has 17 residues. V dropped 1 base and J dropped 3; count of bases not matched to a gene: 10. CDR3 residues: CASSLVRTGRSTDTQYF. DNA for the CDR3: TGTGCCAGCAGCTTAGTCCGGACAGGCAGGTCAACAGATACGCAGTATTTT. The variable domain in full, completed from reference TRBV7-2 and TRBJ2-3, reads GAGVSQSPSNKVTEKGKDVELRCDPISGHTALYWYRQSLGQGLEFLIYFQGNSAPDKSGLPSDRFSAERTGGSVSTLTIQRTQQEDSAVYLCASSLVRTGRSTDTQYFGPGTRLTVL.

The chain carries TRBV7-9 and TRBJ2-1; 13 positions match TRBD2. V lost 5 bases and J lost 4; bases outside the gene matches: 8. CDR1 is SEHNR, CDR2 FQNEAQ, per germline (reference sequence). CDR3 length: 17 residues. CDR3 in amino acids: CASSPGLAGVGYNEQFF. CDR3 DNA sequence: TGTGCCAGCAGCCCAGGACTAGCGGGAGTTGGTTACAATGAGCAGTTCTTC.

The V gene is TRBV6-6, the J gene TRBJ1-2, with D uncertain. From germline, CDR1 is MNHNY and CDR2 SVGAGI (reference sequence). This CDR3 is 13 amino acids long. The germline V and J ends were trimmed by 0 bases and 5 bases, with 7 bases remaining between them. The CDR3 reads CASSYSREYGYTF. CDR3 coding DNA: TGTGCCAGCAGTTACTCGAGAGAGTATGGCTACACCTTC.

This chain joins TRBV5-1 and TRBJ1-2; TRBD1 aligns across 8 bases. J was trimmed by 3 bases and V by 4 bases; bases with no gene match: 8. Germline lookup yields CDR1 SGHRS and CDR2 YFSETQ. The CDR3 is made up of 15 amino acids. CDR3 sequence (DNA): TGCGCCAGCAGCACCGACTACAGGGGGGACTATGGCTACACCTTC. The encoded protein is CASSTDYRGDYGYTF.

The chain joins TRBV29-1 to TRBJ2-5; D might be TRBD2 (6 bases). CDR1 SQVTM and CDR2 ANQGSEA come from the germline V gene. With 5 bases removed from V and 9 bases from J, the gap between germline ends came to 34 bases. The CDR3 is made up of 18 amino acids. The CDR3 DNA reads as TGCAGCGTTTTCGGGGTGTGGGAACCGGGACTTAAATTTGATCCCCAGTACTTC. Protein product: CSVFGVWEPGLKFDPQYF.

This chain joins TRBV7-9 and TRBJ2-3, with a possible D match to TRBD1 (6 bases). V gave up 3 bases and J gave up 1 base, with 11 bases separating them. CDR1 and CDR2 (germline): SEHNR, FQNEAQ (reference sequence). This CDR3 is built from 15 residues. The CDR3 sequence: CASSLTSGGTDTQYF. CDR3 nucleotides: TGTGCCAGCAGCTTGACGTCAGGGGGCACAGATACGCAGTATTTT.

This chain uses TRBV7-8 with TRBJ1-5, with D maybe TRBD1 (5 bases). The CDR3 has 19 amino acids. Germline CDR1 and CDR2: SGHVS and FQNEAQ. The V end was cut by 2 bases, the J end by 5 bases, with 25 bases between. This chain's CDR3 is CASSLSSGAGLGDHQPQHF. In DNA form, the CDR3 reads TGTGCCAGCAGCTTAAGCAGTGGGGCAGGTCTAGGGGATCATCAGCCCCAGCATTTT.

The V call is TRBV28, the J call TRBJ1-5, with TRBD1 matching over 11 bases. Germline-derived CDR1 and CDR2 are MDHEN and SYDVKM. Losses at the gene ends were 6 bases for V and 4 bases for J; bases not matched to a gene: 5. This CDR3 has 15 amino acids. CDR3 nucleotides: TGTGCCAGCAGACGGGACAGGGGGGCAAATCAGCCCCAGCATTTT. Translating it yields CASRRDRGANQPQHF.

This clone has just one count. This chain uses TRBV6-5 with TRBJ2-7, with 7 positions matching TRBD2. Germline V lookup: CDR1 MNHEY, CDR2 SVGAGI. V lost 6 bases to trimming and J lost 6 bases; unmatched junction nucleotides: 5. The CDR3 is 12 amino acids. The chain's CDR3 is CASRPWGGEQYF. DNA of the CDR3: TGTGCCAGCAGGCCGTGGGGGGGCGAGCAGTACTTC.

V and J are TRBV2 and TRBJ1-4; D is perhaps TRBD1 (5 bases). Germline-derived CDR1 and CDR2 are SNHLY and FYNNEI. Trimming removed 5 bases at V and 8 bases at J, with 15 bases between. The CDR3 is made up of 14 amino acids. The CDR3: CASSYDGAGEKLFF. The DNA for the CDR3 is TGTGCCAGCAGTTACGATGGGGCAGGGGAAAAACTGTTTTTT.

The chain carries TRBV28 and TRBJ2-7; 10 bases match TRBD1. Losses at the gene ends were 5 bases for V and 8 bases for J; bases not matched to a gene: 12. The CDR3 is 15 amino acids. Per the germline V gene, CDR1 is MDHEN and CDR2 is SYDVKM. CDR3 amino acids: CASSPRTGGWGKQYF. CDR3 coding DNA: TGTGCCAGCAGTCCTCGGACAGGGGGTTGGGGGAAGCAGTACTTC.

This clone was recorded a few times. This chain joins TRBV7-2 and TRBJ1-1; D not certain. Trimming took 5 bases from V and 3 from J, leaving 13 bases between them. This CDR3 has 14 residues. The germline CDR1 and CDR2 sequences are SGHTA and FQGNSA. CDR3 sequence: CASSPPGRDTEAFF. The CDR3 DNA reads as TGTGCCAGCAGCCCTCCGGGGAGGGACACTGAAGCTTTCTTT.

The J gene is TRBJ2-1, the V gene TRBV5-6; D is uncertain. Looked up from germline, CDR1 is SGHDT and CDR2 is YYEEEE. The V end lost 0 bases, the J end lost 4 bases, and 14 bases lay between the germline ends. This CDR3 is built from 16 residues. CDR3 sequence (DNA): TGTGCCAGCAGCTTGGGGGTTGGCGGCTCGTACAATGAGCAGTTCTTC. This sequence encodes CASSLGVGGSYNEQFF. The variable domain in full, with the rest retrieved from reference TRBV5-6 and TRBJ2-1, is DAGVTQSPTHLIKTRGQQVTLRCSPKSGHDTVSWYQQALGQGPQFIFQYYEEEERQRGNFPDRFSGHQFPNYSSELNVNALLLGDSALYLCASSLGVGGSYNEQFFGPGTRLTVL.

The chain combines TRBV5-4 with TRBJ1-5; D gene unclear. Germline assignment: CDR1 SGHNT and CDR2 YYREEE (reference sequence). The length of the CDR3 is 12 residues. V shed 3 bases and J shed 4 bases, with 5 bases lying between them. CDR3 bases: TGTGCCAGCAGCTCCCCAAATCAGCCCCAGCATTTT. Amino acids: CASSSPNQPQHF. The full variable domain, with the rest looked up from reference TRBV5-4 and TRBJ1-5, is ETGVTQSPTHLIKTRGQQVTLRCSSQSGHNTVSWYQQALGQGPQFIFQYYREEENGRGNFPPRFSGLQFPNYSSELNVNALELDDSALYLCASSSPNQPQHFGDGTRLSIL.